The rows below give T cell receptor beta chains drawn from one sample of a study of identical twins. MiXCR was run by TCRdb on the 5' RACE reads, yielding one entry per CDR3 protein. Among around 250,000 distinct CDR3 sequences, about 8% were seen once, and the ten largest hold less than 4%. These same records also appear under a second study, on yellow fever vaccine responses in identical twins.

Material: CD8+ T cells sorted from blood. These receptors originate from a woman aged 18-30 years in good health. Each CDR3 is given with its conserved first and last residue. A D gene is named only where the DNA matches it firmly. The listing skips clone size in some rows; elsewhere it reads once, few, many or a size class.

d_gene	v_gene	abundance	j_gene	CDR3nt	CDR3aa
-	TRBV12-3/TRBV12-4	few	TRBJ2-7	TGTGCCAGCAGTCCAAACCAACAGGGCTACGAGCAGTACTTC	CASSPNQQGYEQYF
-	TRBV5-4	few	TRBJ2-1	TGTGCCAGCAGCTTGGGTCGGGAATATGAGCAGTTCTTC	CASSLGREYEQFF
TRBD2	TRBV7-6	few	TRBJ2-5	TGTGCCAGCAGCCCCCCACTAGCGGGGGACCAAGAGACCCAGTACTTC	CASSPPLAGDQETQYF
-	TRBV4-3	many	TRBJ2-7	TGCGCCAGCAGCCAAGAGAAGGACCTCCCCTACGAGCAGTACTTC	CASSQEKDLPYEQYF
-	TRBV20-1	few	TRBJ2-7	TGCAGTGCTGCGGGGCCCTCCTACGAGCAGTACTTC	CSAAGPSYEQYF
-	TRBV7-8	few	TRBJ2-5	TGTGCCAGCAGCTTTAGTGGGGACGGGGAGCTTTTAGAGACCCAGTACTTC	CASSFSGDGELLETQYF
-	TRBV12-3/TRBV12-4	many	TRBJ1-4	TGTGCCAGCAGTCTCCCCCTCGAAAAACTGTTTTTT	CASSLPLEKLFF
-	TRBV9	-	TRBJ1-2	TGTGCCAGCAGCGTACGCGGCGATAGGGGCTACACCTTC	CASSVRGDRGYTF
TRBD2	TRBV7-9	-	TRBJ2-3	TGTGCCAGCAGCTCCTTCGCGGGAGTTGGCACAGATACGCAGTATTTT	CASSSFAGVGTDTQYF
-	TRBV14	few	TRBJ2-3	TGTGCCAGCAGCCAAGAGCGGTACGGAACGCAGTATTTT	CASSQERYGTQYF
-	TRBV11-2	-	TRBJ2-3	TGTGCCAGCAGCCCCCCCCGGGGTACGGACATAGGCACAGATACGCAGTATTTT	CASSPPRGTDIGTDTQYF
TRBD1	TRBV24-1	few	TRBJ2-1	TGTGCCACCAGTGATTTCAGGGGACAGGGATACAATGAGCAGTTCTTC	CATSDFRGQGYNEQFF
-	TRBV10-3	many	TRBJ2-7	TGTGCCATCAGTGATTACTCCTACGAGCAGTACTTC	CAISDYSYEQYF
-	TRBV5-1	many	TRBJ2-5	TGCGCCAGCAGCTTGGGGACGGACACGTACCAAGAGACCCAGTACTTC	CASSLGTDTYQETQYF
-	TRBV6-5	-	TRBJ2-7	TGTGCCAGCAGTTACTCGCCAGGGATAAGCTACTACGAGCAGTACTTC	CASSYSPGISYYEQYF
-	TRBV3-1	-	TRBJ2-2	TGTGCCAGCAGCCAAGACGCCCCGGGGACCGGGGAGCTGTTTTTT	CASSQDAPGTGELFF
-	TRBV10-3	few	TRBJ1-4	TGTGCCATCAGTGAGTCGCGGGTAGAAAAACTGTTTTTT	CAISESRVEKLFF
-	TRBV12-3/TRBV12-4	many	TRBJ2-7	TGTGCCAGCAGGTCCGACGGCTACGAGCAGTACTTC	CASRSDGYEQYF
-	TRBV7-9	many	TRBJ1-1	TGTGCCAGCAGCTTCTTACAGGGTAACACTGAAGCTTTCTTT	CASSFLQGNTEAFF
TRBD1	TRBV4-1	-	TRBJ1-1	TGCGCCAGCAGCCCGGACAGGGTGAACACTGAAGCTTTCTTT	CASSPDRVNTEAFF
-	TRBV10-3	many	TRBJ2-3	TGTGCCATCAGTGACGGAACCCTAGGGATCGGCACAGATACGCAGTATTTT	CAISDGTLGIGTDTQYF
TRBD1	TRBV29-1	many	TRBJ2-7	TGCAGCGTTGAACAGGACAGGGGTTGGGAGCAGTACTTC	CSVEQDRGWEQYF
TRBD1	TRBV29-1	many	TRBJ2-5	TGCAGCGCGGGAAGACAGGGGCGAACGGAGACCCAGTACTTC	CSAGRQGRTETQYF
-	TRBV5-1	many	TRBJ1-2	TGCGCCAGCAGCTCAACGGGCAGGGCGAATGGCTACACCTTC	CASSSTGRANGYTF
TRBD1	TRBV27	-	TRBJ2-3	TGTGCCACCCGAACCGGGACAGAGATCACAGATACGCAGTATTTT	CATRTGTEITDTQYF
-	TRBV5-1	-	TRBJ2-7	TGCGCCAGCAGATCGGGACGGGGCGAGCAGTACTTC	CASRSGRGEQYF
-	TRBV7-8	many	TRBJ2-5	TGTGCCAGCAGCTTAGCGGGAGAGGGGCAAGAGACCCAGTACTTC	CASSLAGEGQETQYF
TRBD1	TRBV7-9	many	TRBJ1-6	TGTGCCAGCAGCTCCCGACAGGGGGGTAATTCACCCCTCCACTTT	CASSSRQGGNSPLHF
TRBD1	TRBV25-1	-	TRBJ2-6	TGTGCCAGCAGAGGGGGGGACAGGGGGCGGTCTGGGGCCAACGTCCTGACTTTC	CASRGGDRGRSGANVLTF
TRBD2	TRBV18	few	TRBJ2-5	TGTGCCAGCTCACCACGCGGGGGTGGTGTCCAAGAGACCCAGTACTTC	CASSPRGGGVQETQYF
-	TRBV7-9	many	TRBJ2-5	TGTGCCAGCAGCTTAGGGGAGGAGGAGACCCAGTACTTC	CASSLGEEETQYF
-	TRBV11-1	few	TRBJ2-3	TGTGCCAGCAGCCCCCCCGGGTCGTGGGATACGCAGTATTTT	CASSPPGSWDTQYF
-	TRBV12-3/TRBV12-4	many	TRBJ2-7	TGTGCCAGCAGTGAACCAACCCAACTAGCTCGCGAGCAGTACTTC	CASSEPTQLAREQYF
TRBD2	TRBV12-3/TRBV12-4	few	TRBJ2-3	TGTGCCAGCACTCCGACTAGCGGGGGGTATCCTAGCACAGATACGCAGTATTTT	CASTPTSGGYPSTDTQYF
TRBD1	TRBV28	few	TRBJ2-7	TGTGCCAGCAGTTTGTACTCCGGGACAGCGGTCCACGAGCAGTACTTC	CASSLYSGTAVHEQYF
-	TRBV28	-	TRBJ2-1	TGTGCCAGCAGCCCGGAGGGCGGCGCCCCCCCGGATGAGCAGTTCTTC	CASSPEGGAPPDEQFF
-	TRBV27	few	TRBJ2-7	TGTGCCAGCAGTTTGCGCGGGGCCCTCTACGAGCAGTACTTC	CASSLRGALYEQYF
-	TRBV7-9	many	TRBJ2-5	TGTGCCAGCAGCACAAGATTAGAGGGGGAGACCCAGTACTTC	CASSTRLEGETQYF
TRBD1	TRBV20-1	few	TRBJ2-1	TGCAGTGCTTCGGACAGGGTCGGTTACAATGAGCAGTTCTTC	CSASDRVGYNEQFF
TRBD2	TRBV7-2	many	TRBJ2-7	TGTGCCAGCCTGAGCGGGAACGGCTTGTACGAGCAGTACTTC	CASLSGNGLYEQYF
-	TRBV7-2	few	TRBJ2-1	TGTGCCAGCAGCTTAGCGGGAGTAGGGTACAATGAGCAGTTCTTC	CASSLAGVGYNEQFF
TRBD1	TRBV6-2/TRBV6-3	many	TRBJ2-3	TGTGCCAGCACCAAACCGGACGGGACAGGGAGGCCAGATACGCAGTATTTT	CASTKPDGTGRPDTQYF
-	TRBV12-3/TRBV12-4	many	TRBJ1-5	TGTGCCAGCAGTTTACGGGGGGCTTACAATCAGCCCCAGCATTTT	CASSLRGAYNQPQHF
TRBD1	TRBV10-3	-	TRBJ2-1	TGTGCCATCAGCCCTAGGACAGGGGACTACAATGAGCAGTTCTTC	CAISPRTGDYNEQFF
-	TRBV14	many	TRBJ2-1	TGTGCCAGCAGCCCCTTCGGGAATCTCAATGAGCAGTTCTTC	CASSPFGNLNEQFF
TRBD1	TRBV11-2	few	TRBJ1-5	TGTGCCAGCAGCTTAGAACGGGACAGTAGCAATCAGCCCCAGCATTTT	CASSLERDSSNQPQHF
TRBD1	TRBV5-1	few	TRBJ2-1	TGCGCCAGCAGCTGGTCACGGGACAGGGGACTCAATGAGCAGTTCTTC	CASSWSRDRGLNEQFF
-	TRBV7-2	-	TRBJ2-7	TGTGCCAGCAGCTTGCCACAGGGAGGAGACTACGAGCAGTACTTC	CASSLPQGGDYEQYF
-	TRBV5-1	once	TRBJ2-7	TGCGCCAGCCAAAGGGACCCGCGCTACGAGCAGTACTTC	CASQRDPRYEQYF
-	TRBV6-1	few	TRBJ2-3	TGTGCCAGCAGTCGCCTTACGGTGCCTAGCACAGATACGCAGTATTTT	CASSRLTVPSTDTQYF
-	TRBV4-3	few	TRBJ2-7	TGCGCCAGCAGCCTTACGGACAGTTTGGGGGACGAGCAGTACTTC	CASSLTDSLGDEQYF
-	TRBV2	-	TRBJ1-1	TGTGCCAGCAGTGGGGAGACAGATTACACTGAAGCTTTCTTT	CASSGETDYTEAFF
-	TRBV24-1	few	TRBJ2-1	TGTGCCACCAGTGACGTGACTAGGTTTAGGGATGAGCAGTTCTTC	CATSDVTRFRDEQFF
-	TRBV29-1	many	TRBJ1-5	TGCAGCGTTTCTCCCGGGAGGGGGGATCAGCCCCAGCATTTT	CSVSPGRGDQPQHF
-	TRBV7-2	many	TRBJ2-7	TGTGCCAGCAGCTTCGGCCTGGAGCAGTACTTC	CASSFGLEQYF
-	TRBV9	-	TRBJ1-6	TGTGCCAGCAGCGTAGACAGGGCTCTCTCACCCCTCCACTTT	CASSVDRALSPLHF
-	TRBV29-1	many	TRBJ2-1	TGCAGCGTTGAAGATCTTCTCTCCAGGGGCGGTGAGCAGTTCTTC	CSVEDLLSRGGEQFF